The T cell receptor beta chain described here comes from a study of T cell clonality in common variable immunodeficiency (dated by TCRdb to 2014 to 2015). Predominantly Caucasian heritage was noted among both the CVID patients and the healthy controls. From each donor, about 5 to 8.5 ml of heparinized peripheral whole blood was collected. TCRbeta CDR3 repertoires were sequenced from genomic DNA of adults with common variable immune deficiency (CVID) and healthy adult controls. The control group was made up of approximately 22 healthy adult volunteers (about 10 male and about twelve female) whose ages ranged from 23 to 66 years, with a mean age of roughly 30. Diluted blood was subjected to density centrifugation over Hypaque 1077 or Ficoll-Paque for isolation of peripheral blood mononuclear cells. Unsorted mononuclear cells served as the source of genomic DNA, which was extracted either by Qiagen column purification or by a centrifugation-based method.

This clone was counted at least ten times. Its antigen is not yet known. The read gets to within 3 residues of the CDR3 end, and the germline J gene fills in the rest. Including cysteine and phenylalanine, the CDR3 has 15 amino acids. Of the CDR3's DNA, 36 bases were read; they are in frame from base 1. Trimmed from V: 5 bases; trimmed from J: 4 bases; junction bases lacking a gene match: 13. From the germline V gene (reference sequence), CDR1 is GTSNPN and CDR2 is SVGIG. Equivalent amounts of genomic DNA from CVID and control samples were used as sequencing input. For every sample, a 60 bp segment covering the rearranged TCRbeta CDR3 region was amplified and then sequenced. TCRbeta amplification used the immunoSEQ assay, a bias-corrected multiplex PCR with high-throughput sequencing. As for the original processing: Each unique nucleotide sequence was treated as a clone and annotated with V, D and J genes, copy number and frequency. Sequences were labeled productive if in frame, and non-productive if out of frame or containing stop codons. As previously described, clonality was calculated on the basis of Shannon's entropy. Mean CDR3 Kyte-Doolittle hydropathy was derived from the predicted amino acid sequences of productive clones. The R hclust function was used to hierarchically cluster scaled V gene usage with Manhattan distance and complete linkage. Sharing of clones by CDR3 amino acid sequence was evaluated by resampling 12 repertoires per group over 100 rounds. Repertoires were searched for 70 published EBV-specific and fewer than 300 published CMV-specific TCRbeta sequences. Two CVID samples yielding fewer than 10,000 sequences were excluded from analysis, leaving 42 CVID repertoires. The table was pulled from immuneACCESS by TCRdb, which kept in-frame rearrangements only. Such tables lose some clones; where checked, under half of the loss comes from unresolved V genes, and the rest has no known cause. That table supplies the V and J calls and clone size; D and trimming were determined from the DNA. The table for this sample lists 35,000 to 50,000 clones, none of them counted only once. The ten top clones hold around 1.4% of the sample.

Paper-wide results and their limitations: Reportedly, TCRbeta sequences from CVID had fewer deletions and N-nucleotide insertions, and highly modified clones with 13 or more V deletions were absent from CVID. Healthy controls shared more TCRbeta clones with each other than CVID subjects shared among themselves (p < 0.0001). Even though DNA input was equal, the average per sample came to about 74,000 unique sequences for controls compared with roughly 30,000 for CVID samples. According to the authors, finding the cause of the higher clonality in CVID would require sequencing the repertoires of T cell subpopulations. TCRbeta clonality was higher in CVID subjects than in healthy controls (t-test p = 0.018), and the increase was most characteristic of about a third of subjects. Patient heterogeneity within the CVID cohort put limits on correlating repertoire features with clinical complications.

The rearranged segments are TRBV30 and TRBJ2-5, with TRBD2 matching 7 junction bases. The sequenced material came from peripheral blood mononuclear cells. This TCR came from a person between 18 and 75 years old in good health. Incomplete CDR3 DNA: TGTGCCTGGGGGGAGGGGACCCCCGGGGGAGAGACC. It codes for CAWGEGTPGGET. In full, the CDR3 reads CAWGEGTPGGETQYF.